This TCR beta chain stems from a study of blood T cell repertoires in COVID-19 (dated by TCRdb to 2018 to 2021). Context from the whole study: Samples covering the acute and convalescent phases of COVID-19 were provided by collaborators in the United States, Italy and Spain. The material from the prospective study consisted of cDNA or gDNA derived from T cells, B-cell-depleted T cells, or PBMCs. The dataset comprised deeply sampled blood TCRbeta repertoires from subjects exposed to, actively infected with, or recovered from COVID-19. The repertoires were released in a freely available public database meant as a resource for research on the immune response to SARS-CoV-2. Samples came from the ongoing ImmuneRACE study (first 160 participants) plus 1,254 subjects from 6 global collaborators. The sample metadata nearly always contained a de-identified subject ID, COVID-19 status, age in years and sex. Where HLA class I and class II types were available, the types were taken from metadata supplied by the sample provider, not from assay-based typing.

The CDR3 measures 15 amino acids from cysteine to phenylalanine. Just the 45-base CDR3 DNA is kept, in frame starting at base 1. The CDR1 and CDR2 encoded by the germline V gene are SQVTM and ANQGSEA. At the junction V is shortened by 5 bases and J by 7 bases; bases outside the gene matches: 13. Overall results and qualifications from the work: How much clinical and demographic metadata was included differed by source and by participant, and the metadata was provided uncurated.

Of note for this clone: Which antigen it targets is not known. It has no much larger one-base neighbor in the sample; base qualities were not kept.

One collaborating source in Seattle enrolled patients while the patients were actively infected and followed the patients over time throughout the course of disease. Each collaborating institution followed its own protocols to collect whole blood in K2EDTA tubes. Collaborator samples were shipped for TCRbeta analysis as frozen whole blood, isolated PBMCs, or DNA extracted from either sample type. The immunoSEQ Assay, a bias-controlled multiplex PCR, was used to amplify TCRbeta CDR3 regions from genomic DNA. The study's processing was this. The number of nucleated cells in each sample was estimated by amplification of reference gene primers within the assay. To quantify the absolute abundance of each unique TCRbeta CDR3 rearrangement, sequence reads were collapsed and filtered. For each sample, productive Simpson clonality was calculated as the square root of Simpson's diversity index over productive rearrangements. TCRdb took over this immuneACCESS table, retaining in-frame rearrangements with V and J assigned. Such tables are incomplete; in checked studies, under half of the missing clones stem from an unresolved V gene, and the remainder is unexplained. That table furnishes V, J and clone size, whereas the DNA furnished D and trimming. In this sample the table shows 200,000 to 250,000 clones, 75% to 90% of which occur a single time. Approximately 2.4% of the sample lies in the top ten.

Sequenced input: peripheral blood. Recombination connected TRBV29-1 to TRBJ2-1; 8 bases in the junction line up with TRBD1. The source is a man aged 25 to 40 with COVID-19, enrolled during active disease. The nucleotide sequence reads as follows: TGCAGCGTTATACGCATCCAGGGGGCGGGGAATGAGCAGTTCTTC. Translation gives CSVIRIQGAGNEQFF.